Presented here are 29 T cell receptor beta chains from one specimen sequenced in a study of siplizumab effects on memory and regulatory T cells. The method was immunoSEQ multiplex PCR; TCRdb's version includes in-frame clones alone and lacks a portion of them. The table lists tens of thousands of clones, 95% to 98% of them singletons. Source material: naive CD8+ T cells sorted from blood. These receptors originate from a human donor in good health.

J is TRBJ2-1 and V is TRBV11-2, with no clear D. The CDR3 is 12 amino acids. V was clipped by 3 bases and J by 6 bases, with 6 bases between them. Germline V gene lookup returns CDR1 SGHAT and CDR2 FQNNGV. CDR3 amino acids: CASSLGINEQFF. The CDR3 DNA follows: TGTGCCAGCAGCTTGGGGATCAATGAGCAGTTCTTC.

The rearrangement uses TRBV7-9 and TRBJ2-3; the D is unclear. This CDR3 contains 14 residues. V was pared by 3 bases and J by 6 bases, with 13 bases between. Germline V gene sequence: CDR1 SEHNR, CDR2 FQNEAQ (reference sequence). The chain's CDR3 is CASSFPHERDTQYF. The DNA for the CDR3 is TGTGCCAGCAGCTTCCCTCACGAGCGTGATACGCAGTATTTT.

The J gene is TRBJ2-3, the V gene TRBV7-8; D unresolved. The germline gives CDR1 SGHVS, CDR2 FQNEAQ. V lost 2 bases and J 0 bases, leaving 9 bases between the germline ends. The CDR3 totals 15 residues. CDR3 sequence: CASSLRETSTDTQYF. The CDR3 nucleotides read TGTGCCAGCAGCTTAAGAGAGACTAGCACAGATACGCAGTATTTT. Filled out from reference TRBV7-8 and TRBJ2-3, the complete variable domain reads GAGVSQSPRYKVAKRGQDVALRCDPISGHVSLFWYQQALGQGPEFLTYFQNEAQLDKSGLPSDRFFAERPEGSVSTLKIQRTQQEDSAVYLCASSLRETSTDTQYFGPGTRLTVL.

V and J are TRBV19 and TRBJ2-7; D may be TRBD2 (6 bases). This CDR3 has 13 residues. From germline, CDR1 is LNHDA and CDR2 SQIVND (reference sequence). V was clipped by 5 bases and J by 2 bases, with 10 bases between them. CDR3 nucleotides: TGTGCCAGTAGTCTCAGGGAGGCCTACGAGCAGTACTTC. This codes for CASSLREAYEQYF.

The chain combines TRBV27 with TRBJ2-7, with TRBD1 matching 7 bases. Germline loops: CDR1 MNHEY, CDR2 SMNVEV (reference sequence). After removal of 5 bases from V and 3 bases from J, the junction contained 7 bases not matched to a gene. This CDR3 comprises 14 residues. CDR3 bases: TGTGCCAGCAGTGGGGCGAGGGGGCTCTACGAGCAGTACTTC. It translates to CASSGARGLYEQYF.

The chain combines TRBV7-9 with TRBJ1-1; D remains unclear. V lost 5 bases to trimming and J lost 4 bases, with 11 bases between them. The CDR3 contains 13 residues. The germline gives CDR1 SEHNR, CDR2 FQNEAQ (reference sequence). As DNA, the CDR3 is TGTGCCAGCAGCCTAGAATTGGGCACTGAAGCTTTCTTT. It codes for CASSLELGTEAFF.

The gene calls are TRBV28 and TRBJ2-7; 9 positions match TRBD1. J lost 6 bases, V lost 5 bases, and 11 bases had no gene match. The germline CDR1 and CDR2 sequences are MDHEN and SYDVKM. The CDR3 spans 15 residues. CDR3 sequence: CASSLTGGRLSEQYF. The CDR3 nucleotides are TGTGCCAGCAGTCTTACAGGGGGCCGGTTAAGCGAGCAGTACTTC.

This chain connects TRBV6-1 to TRBJ2-7; 11 positions match TRBD2. The CDR3 spans 16 residues. Germline loops: CDR1 MNHNS, CDR2 SASEGT. J gave up 4 bases and V 0 bases, and 5 bases lay outside the gene matches. The DNA for the CDR3 is TGTGCCAGCAGTGAAGCGTGGACTAGCGGGCAGTACGAGCAGTACTTC. This gives the protein CASSEAWTSGQYEQYF.

The genes are TRBV9 and TRBJ1-3; tentative D call: TRBD1 (5 bases). The CDR3 loop spans 14 amino acids. Trimming took 3 bases from V and 2 from J, leaving 9 bases between them. Germline V CDR1 and CDR2: SGDLS, YYNGEE. The CDR3 reads CASSGGAAGNTIYF. The DNA for the CDR3 is TGTGCCAGCAGCGGCGGGGCCGCTGGAAACACCATATATTTT.

The chain couples TRBV6-1 to TRBJ2-2; D call uncertain. Germline CDR1 and CDR2: MNHNS and SASEGT. Trimming stripped 0 bases from V and 0 bases from J, with 2 bases between. This CDR3 is built from 14 residues. The CDR3 bases are TGTGCCAGCAGTGAAGCCCCGAACACCGGGGAGCTGTTTTTT. Encoded protein: CASSEAPNTGELFF.

With regard to this clone: Other nucleotide sequences in the sample specify the same CDR3. The CDR3 sequence: CASSGSGANVLTF. Here the CDR3 DNA reads TGTGCCAGCAGCGGCTCTGGGGCCAACGTCCTGACTTTC. The chain has TRBV9 and TRBJ2-6; D is unclear. CDR3 size: 13 residues. V was pared by 3 bases and J by 0 bases, with 1 base between. The V gene's germline CDR1 is SGDLS and CDR2 YYNGEE.

The chain recombines TRBV9 with TRBJ2-1; TRBD2 agrees at 11 bases. The CDR3 is made up of 15 amino acids. The trim removed 4 bases at V and 7 bases at J, leaving 7 bases unmatched. CDR1 is SGDLS and CDR2 is YYNGEE in the germline V gene. Here the CDR3 reads CASSSLGLADNEQFF. In DNA form, the CDR3 reads TGTGCCAGCAGCAGCCTGGGACTAGCGGATAATGAGCAGTTCTTC.

The J gene is TRBJ2-3, the V gene TRBV5-5; D is possibly TRBD2 (6 bases). The CDR3 contains 16 residues. CDR1 and CDR2 from the germline V gene are SGHKS and YYEKEE (reference sequence). V gave up 2 bases and J gave up 0 bases, with 13 bases separating them. CDR3 sequence (DNA): TGTGCCAGCAGCTTATCGGAGGGCCGGAGCACAGATACGCAGTATTTT. Translation: CASSLSEGRSTDTQYF.

The CDR3 region is CASSIPGQPSTDTQYF. The CDR3 coding sequence is TGTGCCAGTAGTATACCGGGACAGCCTAGCACAGATACGCAGTATTTT. The chain recombines TRBV19 with TRBJ2-3; TRBD1 aligns across 7 bases. CDR3 length: 16 amino acids. Germline values: CDR1 LNHDA, CDR2 SQIVND (reference sequence). V lost 2 bases to trimming and J lost 0 bases; unmatched junction nucleotides: 5.

The chain is built from TRBV4-1 and TRBJ2-3; 7 bases line up with TRBD2. This CDR3 comprises 14 residues. The V segment lost 5 bases and the J segment 6 bases; nucleotides outside the gene matches: 8. The germline gives CDR1 MGHRA, CDR2 YSYEKL. The chain's CDR3 is CASSDREDTDTQYF. The CDR3 DNA reads TGCGCCAGCAGCGACCGGGAGGATACGGATACGCAGTATTTT.

V usage is TRBV7-9 and J usage is TRBJ2-1; possibly TRBD2 for D (6 bases). Germline assignment: CDR1 SEHNR and CDR2 FQNEAQ (reference sequence). V was pared by 7 bases and J by 7 bases, with 11 bases between. There are 12 residues in the CDR3. CDR3 sequence (DNA): TGTGCCAGCAACTCGGGGAGGAATGAGCAGTTCTTC. Its protein is CASNSGRNEQFF.

The chain couples TRBV9 to TRBJ2-7; 10 bases are shared with TRBD2. CDR1 and CDR2 (germline): SGDLS, YYNGEE. J gave up 7 bases and V 3 bases, and 4 bases lay outside the gene matches. The CDR3 consists of 13 residues. Here the CDR3 DNA reads TGTGCCAGCAGCGAAGCGGGAGGGGGTGAGCAGTACTTC. Its translation is CASSEAGGGEQYF.

This chain uses TRBV18 with TRBJ2-3; D is unclear. With 3 bases removed from V and 3 bases from J, the gap between germline ends came to 4 bases. Germline CDR1 and CDR2: KGHSH and LQKENI. This CDR3 has 12 amino acids. The CDR3, as DNA: TGTGCCAGCTCACCGACGACAGATACGCAGTATTTT. Translating gives CASSPTTDTQYF. Complete variable domain (other parts from reference TRBV18 and TRBJ2-3): NAGVMQNPRHLVRRRGQEARLRCSPMKGHSHVYWYRQLPEEGLKFMVYLQKENIIDESGMPKERFSAEFPKEGPSILRIQQVVRGDSAAYFCASSPTTDTQYFGPGTRLTVL.

The genes are TRBV27 and TRBJ2-1; 7 nucleotides agree with TRBD1. Germline-derived CDR1 and CDR2 are MNHEY and SMNVEV (reference sequence). V lost 2 bases, J lost 9 bases, and 4 bases stayed unmatched. The CDR3 consists of 13 residues. The CDR3 DNA sequence: TGTGCCAGCAGTTTACGGGACAGAAGTGAGCAGTTCTTC. This sequence encodes CASSLRDRSEQFF.

This sequence joins TRBV11-3 and TRBJ2-5; 7 positions agree with TRBD2. Per the germline V gene, CDR1 is SGHNT and CDR2 is YENEEA. The ends lost 0 bases at V and 2 bases at J; junction bases unmatched: 6. This CDR3 spans 16 amino acids. CDR3: CASSLDISGLQETQYF. The DNA of the CDR3 is TGTGCCAGCAGCTTAGATATTAGCGGGTTGCAAGAGACCCAGTACTTC. Together with reference TRBV11-3 and TRBJ2-5, the CDR3 gives the full variable domain: EAGVVQSPRYKIIEKKQPVAFWCNPISGHNTLYWYLQNLGQGPELLIRYENEEAVDDSQLPKDRFSAERLKGVDSTLKIQPAELGDSAVYLCASSLDISGLQETQYFGPGTRLLVL.

V usage is TRBV14 and J usage is TRBJ2-3, with D unclear. Between the trimmed V and J ends, which lost 0 bases and 2 bases, there was a span of 9 bases. The germline gives CDR1 SGHDN, CDR2 FVKESK. The CDR3 contains 15 residues. The CDR3 sequence: CASSQEQGTTDTQYF. The DNA for the CDR3 is TGTGCCAGCAGCCAAGAGCAAGGCACCACAGATACGCAGTATTTT.

The V and J genes are TRBV2 and TRBJ2-1, with 12 bases fitting TRBD1. The ends lost 6 bases at V and 5 bases at J; junction bases unmatched: 2. Germline lookup yields CDR1 SNHLY and CDR2 FYNNEI. The CDR3 loop spans 14 amino acids. CDR3 residues: CASRGTGGHNEQFF. Here the CDR3 DNA reads TGTGCCAGCAGGGGGACAGGGGGCCACAATGAGCAGTTCTTC.

The J gene is TRBJ2-3, the V gene TRBV4-1; D not resolved. V was clipped by 3 bases and J by 1 base, with 2 bases between them. The CDR3 spans 12 residues. CDR1 and CDR2 from the germline V gene are MGHRA and YSYEKL. CDR3 sequence reads: CASSHRTDTQYF. The CDR3 DNA sequence: TGCGCCAGCAGCCACCGCACAGATACGCAGTATTTT.

This clone was observed once. CDR3 residues: CSVEQDYGYTF. The DNA of the CDR3 is TGCAGCGTTGAGCAGGACTATGGCTACACCTTC. The J gene is TRBJ1-2, the V gene TRBV29-1; no definite D call. Germline V gene sequence: CDR1 SQVTM, CDR2 ANQGSEA. The CDR3 is 11 residues long. V lost 3 bases and J 3 bases, leaving 5 bases between the germline ends.

The chain recombines TRBV29-1 with TRBJ2-2; D is undetermined. V lost 5 bases and J 4 bases, leaving 11 bases between the germline ends. CDR3 length equals 13 residues. Germline loops: CDR1 SQVTM, CDR2 ANQGSEA. Written as DNA, the CDR3 is TGCAGCGTTCGCAGTCCTACCACCGGGGAGCTGTTTTTT. Translating it yields CSVRSPTTGELFF.

The rearrangement joins TRBV6-5 to TRBJ2-2, with 7 bases identical to TRBD1. Losses at the gene ends were 5 bases for V and 9 bases for J; bases not matched to a gene: 3. The CDR3 is 12 amino acids. In germline, CDR1 is MNHEY, CDR2 SVGAGI. The CDR3 protein is CASSKDRWELFF. DNA of the CDR3: TGTGCCAGCAGTAAGGACAGGTGGGAGCTGTTTTTT.

The V and J genes are TRBV7-9 and TRBJ1-6; unclear D gene. This CDR3 is built from 13 residues. Deletions cut 1 base from V and 7 bases from J, with 5 bases between. Germline V CDR1 and CDR2: SEHNR, FQNEAQ (reference sequence). DNA of the CDR3: TGTGCCAGCAGCTTAGAACAGAATTCACCCCTCCACTTT. It yields the protein CASSLEQNSPLHF.

The V and J genes are TRBV4-1 and TRBJ1-1, with TRBD1 identical over 8 bases. The CDR3 has 15 amino acids. CDR1 is MGHRA, CDR2 YSYEKL, per germline. V shed 1 base and J 8 bases; nucleotides not matched to a gene: 9. CDR3 nucleotides: TGCGCCAGCAGCCAAGGTAACAGGGGGTTTCCGGAAGCTTTCTTT. It yields the protein CASSQGNRGFPEAFF.

CDR3 in DNA: TGTGCCAGCAGTGGACCAGAGACCCAGTACTTC. Protein: CASSGPETQYF. The chain has TRBV2 and TRBJ2-5, with unresolved D. Deletions cut 4 bases from V and 4 bases from J, with 4 bases between. Germline lookup yields CDR1 SNHLY and CDR2 FYNNEI. This CDR3 has 11 residues.